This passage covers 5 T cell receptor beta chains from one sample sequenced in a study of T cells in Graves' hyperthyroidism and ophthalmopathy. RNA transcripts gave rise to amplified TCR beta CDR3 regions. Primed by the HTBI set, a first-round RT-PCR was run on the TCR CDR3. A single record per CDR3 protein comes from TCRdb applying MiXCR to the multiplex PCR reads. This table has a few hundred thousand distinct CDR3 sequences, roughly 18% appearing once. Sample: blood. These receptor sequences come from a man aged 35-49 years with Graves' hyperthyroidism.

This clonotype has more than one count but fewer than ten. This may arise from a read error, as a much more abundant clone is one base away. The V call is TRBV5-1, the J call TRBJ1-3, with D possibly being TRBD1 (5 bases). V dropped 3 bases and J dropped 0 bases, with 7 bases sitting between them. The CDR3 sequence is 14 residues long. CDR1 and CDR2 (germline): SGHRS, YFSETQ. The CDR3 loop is CASSSGSSGNTIYF. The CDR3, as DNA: TGCGCCAGCAGCTCAGGGAGCTCTGGAAACACCATATATTTT.

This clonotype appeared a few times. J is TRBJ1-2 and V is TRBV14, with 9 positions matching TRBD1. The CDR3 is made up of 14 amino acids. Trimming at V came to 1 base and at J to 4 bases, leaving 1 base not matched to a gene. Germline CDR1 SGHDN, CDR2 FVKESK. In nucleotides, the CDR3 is TGTGCCAGCAGCCAAGCGACAGGGGGCTATGGCTACACCTTC. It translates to CASSQATGGYGYTF.

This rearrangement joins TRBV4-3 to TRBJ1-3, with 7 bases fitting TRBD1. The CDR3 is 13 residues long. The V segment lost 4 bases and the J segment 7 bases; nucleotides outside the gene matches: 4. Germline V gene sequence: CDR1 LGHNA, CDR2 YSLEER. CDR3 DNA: TGCGCCAGCAGCCCCCAGGGGGTTAACACCATATATTTT. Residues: CASSPQGVNTIYF.

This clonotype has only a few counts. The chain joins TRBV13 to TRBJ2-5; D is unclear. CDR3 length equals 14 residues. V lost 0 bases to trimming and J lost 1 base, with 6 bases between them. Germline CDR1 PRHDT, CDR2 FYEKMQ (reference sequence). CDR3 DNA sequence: TGTGCCAGCAGCTTAGGGTCTTTCCAAGAGACCCAGTACTTC. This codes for CASSLGSFQETQYF.

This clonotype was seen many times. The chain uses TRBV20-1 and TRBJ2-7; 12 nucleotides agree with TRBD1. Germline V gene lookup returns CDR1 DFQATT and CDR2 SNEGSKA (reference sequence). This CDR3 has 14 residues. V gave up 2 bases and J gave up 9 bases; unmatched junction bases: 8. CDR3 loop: CSARPGQGASVQYF. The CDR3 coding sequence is TGCAGTGCTAGACCGGGACAGGGGGCTTCGGTGCAGTACTTC.